The 20 T cell receptor beta chains reported below all come from one sample, sequenced in a study of blood T cell repertoires in COVID-19. Data came from immunoSEQ multiplex PCR; TCRdb stores just in-frame clones and leaves some out. The table records approximately 40,000 clones, roughly four fifths of them present only once. Material: peripheral blood. The origin of the receptors is a human donor in a cohort sampled during active COVID-19.

This chain uses TRBV19 with TRBJ1-2, with D maybe TRBD1 (5 bases). CDR1 is LNHDA, CDR2 SQIVND, per germline (reference sequence). The CDR3 covers 16 residues. The V end was cut by 7 bases, the J end by 4 bases, with 22 bases between. As DNA, the CDR3 is TGTGCCAGTACCATCTTGTCGAACCAGGGTTTCTATGGCTACACCTTC. Encoded protein: CASTILSNQGFYGYTF.

This clone was found a few times. This chain connects TRBV9 to TRBJ2-2; TRBD2 matches 9 bases. V shed 4 bases, J shed 0 bases, and the junction held 7 bases outside the gene matches. The germline V gene has CDR1 SGDLS and CDR2 YYNGEE. The CDR3 is made up of 17 amino acids. CDR3 DNA: TGTGCCAGCAGCCCTTTAGCGGGAGCCGCGAACACCGGGGAGCTGTTTTTT. Translating it yields CASSPLAGAANTGELFF.

This chain joins TRBV6-1 and TRBJ2-7; D gene unclear. Germline CDR1 reads MNHNS; CDR2 reads SASEGT. This CDR3 contains 12 residues. V was trimmed by 3 bases and J by 4 bases, leaving 7 bases between them. This chain's CDR3 is CASSEMRYEQYV. Here the CDR3 DNA reads TGTGCCAGCAGTGAGATGAGATACGAGCAGTACGTC.

The gene calls are TRBV6-5 and TRBJ1-1; D ambiguous. The CDR3 is 11 amino acids. Trimming pared 0 bases from V and 11 bases from J, leaving 7 bases between. Germline V gene lookup returns CDR1 MNHEY and CDR2 SVGAGI. CDR3 DNA sequence: TGTGCCAGCAGTTACTCGAACGCGGCTTTCTTT. It translates to CASSYSNAAFF.

The chain combines TRBV6-2 or TRBV6-3 with TRBJ2-7; 8 bases are shared with TRBD2. Looked up from germline, CDR1 is MNHEY and CDR2 is SVGEGT. The CDR3 runs to 19 residues. J gave up 1 base and V 0 bases, and 14 bases lay outside the gene matches. The CDR3 sequence is CASSYSKASGGLFSYEQYF. In DNA, the CDR3 is TGTGCCAGCAGTTACTCGAAGGCATCGGGGGGGCTGTTTTCCTACGAGCAGTACTTC.

The chain uses TRBV30 and TRBJ1-6; unclear D gene. Trimming took 4 bases from V and 8 from J, leaving 12 bases between them. The CDR3 loop spans 13 amino acids. Germline V gene sequence: CDR1 GTSNPN, CDR2 SVGIG (reference sequence). CDR3: CAWTDSYDSPLHF. CDR3 nucleotides: TGTGCCTGGACAGACTCGTACGATTCACCCCTCCACTTT.

The genes are TRBV10-3 and TRBJ2-3; 12 bases map to TRBD2. Germline trimming cut 0 bases from V and 3 bases from J; bases unmatched to any gene: 4. Germline CDR1 is ENHRY and CDR2 is SYGVKD. There are 17 residues in the CDR3. CDR3 residues: CAISESLAGGPTDTQYF. DNA of the CDR3: TGTGCCATCAGTGAGTCCCTAGCGGGGGGGCCTACAGATACGCAGTATTTT.

This clone appeared a single time. This chain connects TRBV15 to TRBJ1-1; D uncertain. The germline V gene encodes CDR1 LNHNV and CDR2 YYDKDF (reference sequence). Trimming pared 5 bases from V and 1 base from J, leaving 11 bases between. The CDR3 runs 14 residues. CDR3 DNA: TGTGCCACCAGCTGGACTACAGAGAACACTGAAGCTTTCTTT. Amino acid sequence: CATSWTTENTEAFF.

This chain joins TRBV6-2 or TRBV6-3 and TRBJ2-1; possible D gene TRBD2, 5 bases. Between the trimmed V and J ends, which lost 2 bases and 9 bases, there was a span of 11 bases. The CDR3 is 13 residues long. In germline, CDR1 is MNHEY, CDR2 SVGEGT. The CDR3 protein is CASSYSGRIEQFF. CDR3 coding DNA: TGTGCCAGCAGTTACAGCGGCCGAATTGAGCAGTTCTTC.

V and J are TRBV30 and TRBJ1-2; D gene ambiguous. The CDR3 is 13 amino acids. V lost 1 base, J lost 8 bases, and 14 bases lay in between. The germline V gene encodes CDR1 GTSNPN and CDR2 SVGIG (reference sequence). The CDR3 coding sequence is TGTGCCTGGAGTGAGAGGGCTTTAACGGGCTACACCTTC. It translates to CAWSERALTGYTF.

This clone has a single count. The rearrangement joins TRBV7-9 to TRBJ1-1; a possible D gene is TRBD1 (5 bases). This CDR3 comprises 14 residues. V gave up 2 bases and J gave up 4 bases, with 11 bases separating them. CDR1 SEHNR and CDR2 FQNEAQ come from the germline V gene (reference sequence). CDR3 region: CASSLLQGGTEAFF. The CDR3 DNA reads as TGTGCCAGCAGCTTACTCCAGGGAGGCACTGAAGCTTTCTTT.

This chain joins TRBV6-1 and TRBJ1-5; D remains ambiguous. Germline V gene lookup returns CDR1 MNHNS and CDR2 SASEGT. The V and J ends lost 2 bases and 7 bases respectively, with 12 bases between them. The CDR3 has 14 residues. The CDR3 sequence is CASSEIQVHQPQHF. CDR3 bases: TGTGCCAGCAGTGAAATTCAGGTACACCAGCCCCAGCATTTT.

The genes are TRBV30 and TRBJ2-7, with 8 bases identical to TRBD1. V gave up 3 bases and J gave up 2 bases; unmatched junction bases: 6. Per the germline V gene, CDR1 is GTSNPN and CDR2 is SVGIG (reference sequence). The CDR3 is 14 amino acids. The CDR3 coding sequence is TGTGCCTGGAGCCGGGACAGGAAAACCTACGAGCAGTACTTC. This sequence encodes CAWSRDRKTYEQYF.

J is TRBJ2-2 and V is TRBV27; 16 nucleotides line up with TRBD2. The V gene's germline CDR1 is MNHEY and CDR2 SMNVEV (reference sequence). The CDR3 spans 17 residues. V was pared by 5 bases and J by 6 bases, with 6 bases of the junction left unmatched. The CDR3 loop is CASSRGLAGGLAGELFF. CDR3 bases: TGTGCCAGCAGTAGGGGACTAGCGGGGGGGCTCGCCGGGGAGCTGTTTTTT.

The V call is TRBV5-1, the J call TRBJ2-3; D call uncertain. Germline V CDR1 and CDR2: SGHRS, YFSETQ. Trimming took 3 bases from V and 6 from J, leaving 14 bases between them. CDR3 length equals 14 residues. CDR3 coding DNA: TGCGCCAGCAGCTCTCTACTAAAATCCGATACGCAGTATTTT. Amino acid sequence: CASSSLLKSDTQYF.

The table lists this clone with a count of one. The CDR3 protein is CASSYPRDRGYGYTF. As DNA, the CDR3 is TGTGCCAGCAGTTACCCCCGGGACAGGGGCTATGGCTACACCTTC. V is TRBV6-6 and J is TRBJ1-2; 10 bases agree with TRBD1. Germline V CDR1 and CDR2: MNHNY, SVGAGI (reference sequence). J gave up 4 bases and V 2 bases, and 4 bases lay outside the gene matches. There are 15 residues in the CDR3.

The chain joins TRBV6-6 to TRBJ2-5; 9 bases map to TRBD2. V gave up 2 bases and J gave up 2 bases; unmatched junction bases: 6. Germline V CDR1 and CDR2: MNHNY, SVGAGI (reference sequence). The CDR3 covers 16 residues. Written as DNA, the CDR3 is TGTGCCAGCAGTTACGGCTCTAGCGGGGCGCAAGAGACCCAGTACTTC. The encoded protein is CASSYGSSGAQETQYF.

The chain has TRBV2 and TRBJ2-5; 13 bases match TRBD2. CDR3 size: 17 residues. The V segment lost 8 bases and the J segment 2 bases; nucleotides outside the gene matches: 11. Germline V lookup: CDR1 SNHLY, CDR2 FYNNEI. CDR3 sequence reads: CASSSPGLAGRQETQYF. The DNA for the CDR3 is TGTGCCAGCTCTTCTCCGGGACTAGCGGGGAGGCAAGAGACCCAGTACTTC.

This clone came up a few times. The rearrangement joins TRBV4-2 to TRBJ2-7, with D possibly TRBD2 on 6 matching bases. V was cut by 0 bases and J by 1 base, with 13 bases left in between. Germline V gives CDR1 LGHNA, CDR2 YNFKEQ. The CDR3 runs to 16 residues. CDR3 bases: TGTGCCAGCAGCCAAGAACCTAGCGTAGGATCCTACGAGCAGTACTTC. Protein product: CASSQEPSVGSYEQYF.

The CDR3 nucleotides read TGTGCCAGCACCTGGACAGCCCTGGTCTATGGCTACACCTTC. It is translated as CASTWTALVYGYTF. The rearrangement links TRBV6-5 to TRBJ1-2; weak D call: TRBD1 (6 bases). The CDR3 is 14 amino acids. Germline lookup yields CDR1 MNHEY and CDR2 SVGAGI. The V gene lost 7 bases and the J gene lost 4 bases, with 16 bases spanning the gap.